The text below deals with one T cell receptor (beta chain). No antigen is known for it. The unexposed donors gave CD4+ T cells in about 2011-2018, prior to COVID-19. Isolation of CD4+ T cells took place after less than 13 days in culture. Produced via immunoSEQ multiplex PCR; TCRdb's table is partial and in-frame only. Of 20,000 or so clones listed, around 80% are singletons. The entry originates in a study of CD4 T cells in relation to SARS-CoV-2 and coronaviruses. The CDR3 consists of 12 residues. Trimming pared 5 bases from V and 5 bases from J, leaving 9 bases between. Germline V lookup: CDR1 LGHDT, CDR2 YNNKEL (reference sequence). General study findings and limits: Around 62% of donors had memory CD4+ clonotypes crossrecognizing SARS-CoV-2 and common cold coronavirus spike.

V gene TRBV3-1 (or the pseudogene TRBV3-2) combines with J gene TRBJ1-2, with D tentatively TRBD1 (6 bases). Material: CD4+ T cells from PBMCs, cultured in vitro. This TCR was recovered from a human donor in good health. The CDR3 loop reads CASSSRGYGYTF. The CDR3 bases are TGTGCCAGCAGCTCCAGGGGTTATGGCTACACCTTC.